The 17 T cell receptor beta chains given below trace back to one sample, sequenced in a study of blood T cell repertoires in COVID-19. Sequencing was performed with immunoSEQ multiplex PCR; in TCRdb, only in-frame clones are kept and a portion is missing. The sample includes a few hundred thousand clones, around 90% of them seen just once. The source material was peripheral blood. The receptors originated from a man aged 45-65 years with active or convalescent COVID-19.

The CDR3 DNA reads TGTGCCAGCAGTTCTCTAAGGCGACTCTCTGGAAACACCATATATTTT. Protein sequence: CASSSLRRLSGNTIYF. The chain carries TRBV28 and TRBJ1-3; the D is unclear. Germline V gene sequence: CDR1 MDHEN, CDR2 SYDVKM. Trimming removed 4 bases from V and 0 bases from J, with 13 bases in between. The CDR3 length is 16 residues.

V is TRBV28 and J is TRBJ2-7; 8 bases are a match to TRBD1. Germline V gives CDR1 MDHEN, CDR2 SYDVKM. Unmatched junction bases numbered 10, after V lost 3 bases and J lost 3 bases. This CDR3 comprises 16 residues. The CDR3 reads CASSFGKGQAVYEQYF. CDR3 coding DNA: TGTGCCAGCAGTTTTGGCAAGGGACAGGCGGTCTACGAGCAGTACTTC.

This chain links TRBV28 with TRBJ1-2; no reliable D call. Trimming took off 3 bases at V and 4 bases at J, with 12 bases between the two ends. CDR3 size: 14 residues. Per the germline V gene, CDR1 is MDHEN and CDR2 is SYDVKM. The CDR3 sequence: CASSFNAEGYGYTF. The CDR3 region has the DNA TGTGCCAGCAGTTTCAACGCAGAGGGCTATGGCTACACCTTC.

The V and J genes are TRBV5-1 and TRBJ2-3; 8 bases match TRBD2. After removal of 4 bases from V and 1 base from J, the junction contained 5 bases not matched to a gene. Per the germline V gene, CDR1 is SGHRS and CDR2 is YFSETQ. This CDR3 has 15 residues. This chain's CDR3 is CASSVSGKGTDTQYF. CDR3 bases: TGCGCCAGCAGCGTTAGCGGGAAGGGCACAGATACGCAGTATTTT.

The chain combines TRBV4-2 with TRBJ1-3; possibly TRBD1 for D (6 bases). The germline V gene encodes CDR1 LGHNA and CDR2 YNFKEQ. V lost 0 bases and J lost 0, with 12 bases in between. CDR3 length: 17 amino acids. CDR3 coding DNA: TGTGCCAGCAGCCAAGATCAGGGGCAACTCTCTGGAAACACCATATATTTT. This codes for CASSQDQGQLSGNTIYF.

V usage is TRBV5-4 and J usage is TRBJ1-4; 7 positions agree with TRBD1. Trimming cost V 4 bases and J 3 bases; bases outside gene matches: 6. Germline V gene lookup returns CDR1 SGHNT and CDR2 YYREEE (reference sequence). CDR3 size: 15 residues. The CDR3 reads CASSGTGASNEKLFF. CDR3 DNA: TGTGCCAGCAGCGGAACAGGGGCGTCTAATGAAAAACTGTTTTTT.

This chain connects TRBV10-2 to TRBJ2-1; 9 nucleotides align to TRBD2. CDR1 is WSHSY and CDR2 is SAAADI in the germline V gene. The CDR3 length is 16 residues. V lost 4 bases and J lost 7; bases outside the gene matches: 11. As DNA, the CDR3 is TGCGCCAGCAGTGGAATAGCGGGAGCCCGCGGAAATGAGCAGTTCTTC. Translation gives CASSGIAGARGNEQFF.

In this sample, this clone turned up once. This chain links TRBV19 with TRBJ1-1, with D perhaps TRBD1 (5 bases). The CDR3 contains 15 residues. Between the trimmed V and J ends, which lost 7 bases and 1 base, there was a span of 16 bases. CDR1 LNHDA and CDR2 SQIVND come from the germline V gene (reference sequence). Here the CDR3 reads CASTNRGGGNTEAFF. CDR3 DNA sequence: TGTGCCAGTACCAATAGGGGCGGCGGGAACACTGAAGCTTTCTTT.

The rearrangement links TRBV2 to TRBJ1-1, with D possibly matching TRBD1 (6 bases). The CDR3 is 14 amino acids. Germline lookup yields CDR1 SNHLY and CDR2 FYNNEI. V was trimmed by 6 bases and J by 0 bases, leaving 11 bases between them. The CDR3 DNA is TGTGCCAGCAGGGCGGACAGCCTGAACACTGAAGCTTTCTTT. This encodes CASRADSLNTEAFF.

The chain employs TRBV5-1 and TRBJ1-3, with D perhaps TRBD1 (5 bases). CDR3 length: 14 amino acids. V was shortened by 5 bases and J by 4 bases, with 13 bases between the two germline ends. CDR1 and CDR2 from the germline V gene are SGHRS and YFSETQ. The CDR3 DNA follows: TGCGCCAGCAGTCCTGGGGCGCGAGGAAACACCATATATTTT. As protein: CASSPGARGNTIYF.

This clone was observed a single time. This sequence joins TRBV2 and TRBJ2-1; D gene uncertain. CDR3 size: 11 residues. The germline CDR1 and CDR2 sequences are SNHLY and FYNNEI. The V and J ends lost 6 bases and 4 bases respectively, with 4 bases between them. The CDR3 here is CASRTYNEQFF. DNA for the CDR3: TGTGCCAGCAGGACTTACAATGAGCAGTTCTTC. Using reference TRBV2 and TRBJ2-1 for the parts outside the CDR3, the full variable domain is EPEVTQTPSHQVTQMGQEVILRCVPISNHLYFYWYRQILGQKVEFLVSFYNNEISEKSEIFDDQFSVERPDGSNFTLKIRSTKLEDSAMYFCASRTYNEQFFGPGTRLTVL.

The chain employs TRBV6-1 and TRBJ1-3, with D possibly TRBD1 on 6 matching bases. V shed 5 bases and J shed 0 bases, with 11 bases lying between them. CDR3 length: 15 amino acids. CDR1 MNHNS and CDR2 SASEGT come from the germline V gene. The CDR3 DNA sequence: TGTGCCAGCAGTTTCACAGGGACCTCTGGAAACACCATATATTTT. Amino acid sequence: CASSFTGTSGNTIYF.

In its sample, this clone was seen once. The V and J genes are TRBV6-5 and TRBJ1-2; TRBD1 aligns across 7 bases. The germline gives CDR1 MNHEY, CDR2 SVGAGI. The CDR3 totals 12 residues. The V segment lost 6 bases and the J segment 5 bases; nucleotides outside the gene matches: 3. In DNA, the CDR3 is TGTGCCAGCAGCAAGACAGGGTATGGCTACACCTTC. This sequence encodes CASSKTGYGYTF.

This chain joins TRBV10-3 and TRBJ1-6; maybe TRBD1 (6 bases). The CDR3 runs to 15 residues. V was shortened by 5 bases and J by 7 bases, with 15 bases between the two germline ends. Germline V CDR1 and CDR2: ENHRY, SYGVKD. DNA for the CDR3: TGTGCCATCAGTCCAGATACAGGGTCGAATTCACCCCTCCACTTT. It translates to CAISPDTGSNSPLHF.

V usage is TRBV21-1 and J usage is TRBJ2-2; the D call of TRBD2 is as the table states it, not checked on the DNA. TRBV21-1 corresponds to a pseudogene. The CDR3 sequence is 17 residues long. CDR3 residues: CASSKGWTSGSTGELFF. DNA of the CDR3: TGTGCCAGCAGCAAAGGGTGGACTAGCGGGAGCACCGGGGAGCTGTTTTTT.

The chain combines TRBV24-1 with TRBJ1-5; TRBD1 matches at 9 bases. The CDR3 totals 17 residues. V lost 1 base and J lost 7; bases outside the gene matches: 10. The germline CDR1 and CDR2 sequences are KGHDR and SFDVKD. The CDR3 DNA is TGTGCCACCAGTGATTTCACCGGGACAGGGATGGGGCAGCCCCAGCATTTT. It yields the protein CATSDFTGTGMGQPQHF.

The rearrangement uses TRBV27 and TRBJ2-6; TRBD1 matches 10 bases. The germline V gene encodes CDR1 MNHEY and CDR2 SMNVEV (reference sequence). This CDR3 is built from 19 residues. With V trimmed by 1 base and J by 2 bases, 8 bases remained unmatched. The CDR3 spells CASSLFPSGTGAGANVLTF. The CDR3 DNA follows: TGTGCCAGCAGTTTATTCCCGTCCGGGACAGGGGCTGGGGCCAACGTCCTGACTTTC.